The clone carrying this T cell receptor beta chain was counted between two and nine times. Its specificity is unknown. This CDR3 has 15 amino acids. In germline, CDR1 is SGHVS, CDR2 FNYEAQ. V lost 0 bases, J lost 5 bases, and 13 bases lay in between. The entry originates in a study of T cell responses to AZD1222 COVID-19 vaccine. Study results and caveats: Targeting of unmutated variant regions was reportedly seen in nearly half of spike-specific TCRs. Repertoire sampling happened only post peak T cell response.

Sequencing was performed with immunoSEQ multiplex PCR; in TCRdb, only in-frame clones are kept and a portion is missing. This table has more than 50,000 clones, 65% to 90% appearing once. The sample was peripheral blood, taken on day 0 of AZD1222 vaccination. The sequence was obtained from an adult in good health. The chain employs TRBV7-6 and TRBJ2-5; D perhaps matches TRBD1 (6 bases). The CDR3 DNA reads TGTGCCAGCAGCTTAGCGCAGGGGATTCGGGAGACCCAGTACTTC. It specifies CASSLAQGIRETQYF. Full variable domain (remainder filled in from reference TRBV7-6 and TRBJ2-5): GAGVSQSPRYKVTKRGQDVALRCDPISGHVSLYWYRQALGQGPEFLTYFNYEAQQDKSGLPNDRFSAERPEGSISTLTIQRTEQRDSAMYRCASSLAQGIRETQYFGPGTRLLVL.